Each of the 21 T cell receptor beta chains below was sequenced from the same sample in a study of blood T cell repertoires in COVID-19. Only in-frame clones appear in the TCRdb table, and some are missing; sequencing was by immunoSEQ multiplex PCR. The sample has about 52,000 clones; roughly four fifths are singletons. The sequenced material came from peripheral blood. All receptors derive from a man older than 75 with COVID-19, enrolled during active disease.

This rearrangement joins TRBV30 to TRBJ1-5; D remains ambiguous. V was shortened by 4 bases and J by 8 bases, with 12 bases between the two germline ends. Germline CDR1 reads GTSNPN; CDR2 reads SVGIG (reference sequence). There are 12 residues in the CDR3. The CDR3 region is CAWKRPSEPQHF. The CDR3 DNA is TGTGCCTGGAAGCGGCCTTCTGAGCCCCAGCATTTT.

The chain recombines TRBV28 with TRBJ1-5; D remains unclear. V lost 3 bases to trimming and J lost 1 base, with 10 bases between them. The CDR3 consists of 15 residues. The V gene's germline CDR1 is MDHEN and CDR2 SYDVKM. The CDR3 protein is CASSFGQASNQPQHF. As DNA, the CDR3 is TGTGCCAGCAGTTTCGGCCAGGCCAGCAATCAGCCCCAGCATTTT.

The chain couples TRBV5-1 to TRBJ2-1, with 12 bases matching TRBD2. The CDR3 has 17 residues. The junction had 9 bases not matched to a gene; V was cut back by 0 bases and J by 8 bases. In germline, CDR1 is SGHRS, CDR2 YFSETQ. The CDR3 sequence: CASSLEAWTSGKDEQFF. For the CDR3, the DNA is TGCGCCAGCAGCTTGGAAGCCTGGACTAGCGGGAAAGATGAGCAGTTCTTC.

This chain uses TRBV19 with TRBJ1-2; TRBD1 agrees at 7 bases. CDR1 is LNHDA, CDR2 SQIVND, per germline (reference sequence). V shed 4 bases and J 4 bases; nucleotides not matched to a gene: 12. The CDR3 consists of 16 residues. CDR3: CASSTIPGGTSYGYTF. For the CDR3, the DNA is TGTGCCAGTAGTACGATACCAGGGGGGACCTCCTATGGCTACACCTTC.

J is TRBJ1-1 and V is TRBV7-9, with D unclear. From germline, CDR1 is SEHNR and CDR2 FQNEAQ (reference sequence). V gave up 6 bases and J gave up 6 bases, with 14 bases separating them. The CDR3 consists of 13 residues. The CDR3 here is CASRPTESPEAFF. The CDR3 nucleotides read TGTGCCAGCAGGCCTACCGAGAGTCCTGAAGCTTTCTTT.

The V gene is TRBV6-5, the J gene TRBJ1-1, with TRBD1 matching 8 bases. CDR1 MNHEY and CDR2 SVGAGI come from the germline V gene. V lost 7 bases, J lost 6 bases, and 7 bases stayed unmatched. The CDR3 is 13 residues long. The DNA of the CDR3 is TGTGCCAGCACCGGACAGGGTTCCGCTGAAGCTTTCTTT. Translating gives CASTGQGSAEAFF.

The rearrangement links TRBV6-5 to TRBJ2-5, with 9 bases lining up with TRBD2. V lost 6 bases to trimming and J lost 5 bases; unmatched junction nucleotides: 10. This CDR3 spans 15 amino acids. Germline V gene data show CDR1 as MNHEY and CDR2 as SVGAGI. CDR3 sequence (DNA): TGTGCCAGCAGGAGACTAGCGGATCCGCGGGAGACCCAGTACTTC. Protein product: CASRRLADPRETQYF.

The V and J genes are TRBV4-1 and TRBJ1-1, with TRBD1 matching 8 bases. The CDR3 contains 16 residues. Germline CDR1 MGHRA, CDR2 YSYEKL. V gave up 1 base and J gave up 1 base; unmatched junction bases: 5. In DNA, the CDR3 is TGCGCCAGCAGCCAAGGCGTTCAGGGGGCGAACACTGAAGCTTTCTTT. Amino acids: CASSQGVQGANTEAFF.

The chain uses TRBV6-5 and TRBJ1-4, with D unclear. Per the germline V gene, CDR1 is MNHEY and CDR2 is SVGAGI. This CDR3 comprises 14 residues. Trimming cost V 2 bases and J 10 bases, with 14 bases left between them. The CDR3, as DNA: TGTGCCAGCAGTTACCAGCCGAGGGCAGGAAAACTGTTTTTT. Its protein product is CASSYQPRAGKLFF.

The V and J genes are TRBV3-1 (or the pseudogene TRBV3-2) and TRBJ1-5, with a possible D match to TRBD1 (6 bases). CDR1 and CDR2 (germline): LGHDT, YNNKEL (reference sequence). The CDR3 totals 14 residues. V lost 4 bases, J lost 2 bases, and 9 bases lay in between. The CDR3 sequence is CASSLAGGNQPQHF. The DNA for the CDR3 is TGTGCCAGCAGCCTCGCAGGGGGCAATCAGCCCCAGCATTTT.

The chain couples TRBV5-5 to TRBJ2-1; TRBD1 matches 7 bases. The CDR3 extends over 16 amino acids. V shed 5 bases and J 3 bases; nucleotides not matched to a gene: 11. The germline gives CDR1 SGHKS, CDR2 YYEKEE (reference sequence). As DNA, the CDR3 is TGTGCCAGCAGGAGTACTACCGGGACAGTCTACAATGAGCAGTTCTTC. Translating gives CASRSTTGTVYNEQFF.

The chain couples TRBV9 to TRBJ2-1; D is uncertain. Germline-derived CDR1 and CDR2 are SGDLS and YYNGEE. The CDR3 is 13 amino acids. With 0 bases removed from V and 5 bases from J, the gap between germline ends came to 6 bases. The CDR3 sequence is CASSVGGNNEQFF. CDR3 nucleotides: TGTGCCAGCAGCGTAGGAGGAAACAATGAGCAGTTCTTC.

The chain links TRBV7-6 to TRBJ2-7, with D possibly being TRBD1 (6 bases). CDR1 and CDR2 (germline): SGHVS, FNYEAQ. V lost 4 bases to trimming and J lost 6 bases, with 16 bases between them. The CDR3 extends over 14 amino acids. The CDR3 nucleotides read TGTGCCAGCAGCTGGGGACAAGATATCGGCGAGCAGTACTTC. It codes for CASSWGQDIGEQYF.

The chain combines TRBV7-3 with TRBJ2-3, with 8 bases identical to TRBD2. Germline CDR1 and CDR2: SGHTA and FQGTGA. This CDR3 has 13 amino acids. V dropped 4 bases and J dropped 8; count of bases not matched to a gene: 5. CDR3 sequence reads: CASSSLGGGTQYF. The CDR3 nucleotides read TGTGCCAGCAGCTCCCTCGGGGGGGGTACGCAGTATTTT.

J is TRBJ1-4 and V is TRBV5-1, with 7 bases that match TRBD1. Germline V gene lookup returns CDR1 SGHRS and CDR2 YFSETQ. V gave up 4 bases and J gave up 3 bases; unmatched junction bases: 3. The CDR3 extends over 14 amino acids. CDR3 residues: CASSPGQPNEKLFF. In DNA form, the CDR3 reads TGCGCCAGCAGCCCGGGACAGCCTAATGAAAAACTGTTTTTT.

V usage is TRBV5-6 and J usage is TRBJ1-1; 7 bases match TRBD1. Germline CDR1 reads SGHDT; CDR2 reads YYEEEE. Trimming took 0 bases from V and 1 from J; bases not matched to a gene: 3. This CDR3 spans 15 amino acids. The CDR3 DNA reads TGTGCCAGCAGCTTGGTTCCAGGGGGGAACACTGAAGCTTTCTTT. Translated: CASSLVPGGNTEAFF.

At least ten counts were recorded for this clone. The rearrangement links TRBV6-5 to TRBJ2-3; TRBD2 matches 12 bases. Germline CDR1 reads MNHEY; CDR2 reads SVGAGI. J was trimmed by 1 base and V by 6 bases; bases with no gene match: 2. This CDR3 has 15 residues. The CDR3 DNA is TGTGCCAGCAGGCGGACTAGCGGGGGCACAGATACGCAGTATTTT. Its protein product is CASRRTSGGTDTQYF.

CDR3 residues: CASSQVRSTGSNEQFF. The CDR3 DNA reads TGTGCCAGCAGCCAAGTGCGGTCCACAGGGAGCAATGAGCAGTTCTTC. J is TRBJ2-1 and V is TRBV14, with D perhaps TRBD1 (6 bases). CDR1 SGHDN and CDR2 FVKESK come from the germline V gene. Deletions cut 1 base from V and 6 bases from J, with 16 bases between. The CDR3 consists of 16 residues.

The CDR3 sequence is CASSFSSGSDTGELFF. As DNA, the CDR3 is TGTGCCAGCAGTTTTAGTAGCGGGAGCGACACCGGGGAGCTGTTTTTT. The chain links TRBV6-5 to TRBJ2-2; 9 nucleotides match TRBD2. Germline V lookup: CDR1 MNHEY, CDR2 SVGAGI. This CDR3 has 16 amino acids. The trim removed 4 bases at V and 3 bases at J, leaving 6 bases unmatched.

The CDR3 protein is CATSTRSWNTEAFF. Written as DNA, the CDR3 is TGTGCCACCTCGACGCGGTCGTGGAACACTGAAGCTTTCTTT. This sequence joins TRBV28 and TRBJ1-1; D gene ambiguous. The germline gives CDR1 MDHEN, CDR2 SYDVKM. The CDR3 extends over 14 amino acids. The ends were cut back, 10 bases at V and 1 base at J, with 16 bases in the middle.

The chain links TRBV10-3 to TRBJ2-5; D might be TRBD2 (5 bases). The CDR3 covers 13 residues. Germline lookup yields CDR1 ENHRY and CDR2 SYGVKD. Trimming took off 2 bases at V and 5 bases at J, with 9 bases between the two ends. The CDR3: CAISERGEETQYF. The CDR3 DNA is TGTGCCATCAGTGAGCGTGGGGAGGAGACCCAGTACTTC.